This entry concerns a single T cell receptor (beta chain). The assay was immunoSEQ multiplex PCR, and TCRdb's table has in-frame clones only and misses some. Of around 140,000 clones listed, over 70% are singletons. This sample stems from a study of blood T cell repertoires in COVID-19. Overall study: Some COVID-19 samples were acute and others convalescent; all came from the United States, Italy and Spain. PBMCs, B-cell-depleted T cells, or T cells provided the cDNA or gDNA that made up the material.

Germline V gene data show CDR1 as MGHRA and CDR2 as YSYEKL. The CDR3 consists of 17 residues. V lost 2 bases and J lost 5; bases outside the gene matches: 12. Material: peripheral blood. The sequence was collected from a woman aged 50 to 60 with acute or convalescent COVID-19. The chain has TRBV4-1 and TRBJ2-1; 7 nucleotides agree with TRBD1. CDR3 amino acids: CASSQQQGSLSHNEQFF. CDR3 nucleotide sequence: TGCGCCAGCAGCCAACAACAGGGGAGTCTGTCCCACAATGAGCAGTTCTTC.